Shown below are 2 T cell receptor beta chains from a single sample sequenced in a study of T-cell reconstitution after alpha-beta-depleted transplantation in children. Preparing the TCRbeta library involved the use of unique molecular identifiers. A single record per CDR3 protein comes from TCRdb applying MiXCR to the PCR reads. Seen here are 700,000 or so distinct CDR3 sequences, about an eighth observed once, and the top ten hold around 0.76%. The source material was PBMCs, sampled before TCRalphabeta/CD19-depleted stem cell transplant. The receptors shown here come from a girl aged 2 to 10 with congenital amegakaryocytic thrombocytopenia, due to receive a stem cell transplant.

This clonotype was detected ten times or more. The chain couples TRBV29-1 to TRBJ2-1; 9 nucleotides line up with TRBD1. CDR1 is SQVTM and CDR2 is ANQGSEA in the germline V gene. The length of the CDR3 is 13 residues. Germline trimming cut 6 bases from V and 9 bases from J; bases unmatched to any gene: 9. The CDR3: CSVLGQGFGEQFF. The CDR3 coding sequence is TGCAGCGTCCTGGGACAGGGTTTTGGTGAGCAGTTCTTC.

The rearrangement links TRBV3-1 to TRBJ2-3; possible D gene TRBD2, 5 bases. Germline-derived CDR1 and CDR2 are LGHDT and YNNKEL (reference sequence). There are 13 residues in the CDR3. Trimming shortened V by 3 bases and J by 4 bases, and 8 bases separated the two germline ends. The CDR3 DNA is TGTGCCAGCAGCCAGCCCGGGGCAGATACGCAGTATTTT. Translated: CASSQPGADTQYF.